The present T cell receptor beta chain was sequenced within a study of T cell responses to AZD1222 COVID-19 vaccine. Germline CDR1 reads MNHEY; CDR2 reads SVGAGI. V shed 6 bases and J shed 10 bases, with 15 bases lying between them. This CDR3 spans 12 amino acids. Using immunoSEQ multiplex PCR, the repertoire was profiled, and TCRdb retains in-frame clones only, with some absent. This sample carries about 150,000 clones, about nine tenths of them seen once, and the ten largest clones take 4.5% to 6.5%. This receptor was taken from an adult in good health. The input for sequencing was peripheral blood, taken on day 0 of AZD1222 vaccination. The J gene is TRBJ1-1, the V gene TRBV6-5; D is perhaps TRBD1 (6 bases). The CDR3 sequence: CASRTGTLGAFF. The CDR3 DNA sequence: TGTGCCAGCAGAACCGGGACATTGGGAGCTTTCTTT.